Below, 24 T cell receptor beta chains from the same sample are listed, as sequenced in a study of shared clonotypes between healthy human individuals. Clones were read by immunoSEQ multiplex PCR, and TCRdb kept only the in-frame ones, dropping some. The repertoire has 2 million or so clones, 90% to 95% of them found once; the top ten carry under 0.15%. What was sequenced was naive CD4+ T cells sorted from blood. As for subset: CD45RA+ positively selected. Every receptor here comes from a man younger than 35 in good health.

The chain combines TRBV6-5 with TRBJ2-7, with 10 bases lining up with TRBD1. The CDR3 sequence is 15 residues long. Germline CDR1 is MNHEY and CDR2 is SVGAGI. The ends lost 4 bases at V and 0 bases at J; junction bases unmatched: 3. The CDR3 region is CASSSGDRGSYEQYF. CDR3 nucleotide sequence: TGTGCCAGCAGTTCGGGGGACAGGGGCTCCTACGAGCAGTACTTC.

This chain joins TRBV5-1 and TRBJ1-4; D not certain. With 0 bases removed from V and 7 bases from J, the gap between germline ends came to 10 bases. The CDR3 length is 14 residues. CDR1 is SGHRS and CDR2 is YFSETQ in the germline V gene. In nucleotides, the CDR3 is TGCGCCAGCAGCTTGGGGGCTCTGGGTGAAAAACTGTTTTTT. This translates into CASSLGALGEKLFF.

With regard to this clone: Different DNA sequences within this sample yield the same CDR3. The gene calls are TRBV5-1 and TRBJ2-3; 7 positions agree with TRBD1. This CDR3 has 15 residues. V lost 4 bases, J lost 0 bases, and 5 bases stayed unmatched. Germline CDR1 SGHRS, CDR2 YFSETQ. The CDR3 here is CASSLGQASTDTQYF. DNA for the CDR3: TGCGCCAGCAGCCTCGGACAGGCTAGCACAGATACGCAGTATTTT.

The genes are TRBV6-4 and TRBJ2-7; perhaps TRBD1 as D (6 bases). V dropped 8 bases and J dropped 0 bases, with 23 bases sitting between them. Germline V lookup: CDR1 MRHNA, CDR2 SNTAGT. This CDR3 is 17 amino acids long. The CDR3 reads CASPGHGDLRSSYEQYF. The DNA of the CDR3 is TGTGCCAGCCCGGGACATGGAGACTTGAGGAGCTCCTACGAGCAGTACTTC.

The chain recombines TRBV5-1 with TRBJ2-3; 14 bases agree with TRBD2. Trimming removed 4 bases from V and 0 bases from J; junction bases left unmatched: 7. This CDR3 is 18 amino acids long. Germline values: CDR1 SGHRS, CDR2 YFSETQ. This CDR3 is CASSTLGTSGGSTDTQYF. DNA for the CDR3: TGCGCCAGCAGCACACTTGGGACTAGCGGGGGTAGCACAGATACGCAGTATTTT. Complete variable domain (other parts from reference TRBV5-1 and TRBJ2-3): KAGVTQTPRYLIKTRGQQVTLSCSPISGHRSVSWYQQTPGQGLQFLFEYFSETQRNKGNFPGRFSGRQFSNSRSEMNVSTLELGDSALYLCASSTLGTSGGSTDTQYFGPGTRLTVL.

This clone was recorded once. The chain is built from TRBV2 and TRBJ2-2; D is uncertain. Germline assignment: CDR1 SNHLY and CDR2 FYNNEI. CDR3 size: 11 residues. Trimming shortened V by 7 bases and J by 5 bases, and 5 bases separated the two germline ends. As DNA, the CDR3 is TGTGCCAGCAAAGGAACCGGGGAGCTGTTTTTT. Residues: CASKGTGELFF.

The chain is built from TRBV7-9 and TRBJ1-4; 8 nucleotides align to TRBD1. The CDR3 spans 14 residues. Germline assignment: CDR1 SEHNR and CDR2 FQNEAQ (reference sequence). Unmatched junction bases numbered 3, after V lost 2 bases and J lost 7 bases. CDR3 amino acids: CASSLRGTGEKLFF. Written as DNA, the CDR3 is TGTGCCAGCAGCTTAAGAGGGACAGGTGAAAAACTGTTTTTT.

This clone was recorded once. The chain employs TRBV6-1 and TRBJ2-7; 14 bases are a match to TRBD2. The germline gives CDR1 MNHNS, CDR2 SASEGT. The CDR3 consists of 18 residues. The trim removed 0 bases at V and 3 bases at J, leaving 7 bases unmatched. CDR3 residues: CASSEAAGTSGRHYEQYF. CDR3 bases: TGTGCCAGCAGTGAAGCAGCGGGGACTAGCGGGAGACACTACGAGCAGTACTTC.

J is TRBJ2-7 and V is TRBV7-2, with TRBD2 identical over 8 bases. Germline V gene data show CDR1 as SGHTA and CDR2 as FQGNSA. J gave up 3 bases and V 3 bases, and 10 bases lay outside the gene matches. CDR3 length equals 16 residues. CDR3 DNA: TGTGCCAGCAGCTTCACAGCAGCCGGGACTAGCTACGAGCAGTACTTC. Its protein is CASSFTAAGTSYEQYF.

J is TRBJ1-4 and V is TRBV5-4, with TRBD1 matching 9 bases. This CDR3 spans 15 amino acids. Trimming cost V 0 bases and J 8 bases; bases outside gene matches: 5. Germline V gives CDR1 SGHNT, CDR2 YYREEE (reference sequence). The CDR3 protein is CASSLGDRVGEKLFF. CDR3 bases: TGTGCCAGCAGCTTGGGGGACAGGGTGGGAGAAAAACTGTTTTTT.

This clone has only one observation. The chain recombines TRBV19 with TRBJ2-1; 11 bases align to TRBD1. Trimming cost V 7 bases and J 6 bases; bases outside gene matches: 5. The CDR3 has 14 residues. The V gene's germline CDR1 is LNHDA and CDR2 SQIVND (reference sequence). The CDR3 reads CASIRDRGSNEQFF. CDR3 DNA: TGTGCCAGTATCCGGGACAGGGGGTCCAATGAGCAGTTCTTC.

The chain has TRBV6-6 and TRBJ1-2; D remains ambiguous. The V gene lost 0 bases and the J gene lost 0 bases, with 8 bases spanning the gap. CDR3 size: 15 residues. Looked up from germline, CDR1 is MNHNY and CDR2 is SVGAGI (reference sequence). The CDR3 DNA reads TGTGCCAGCAGTTACTCGAATGGGGCTAACTATGGCTACACCTTC. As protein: CASSYSNGANYGYTF.

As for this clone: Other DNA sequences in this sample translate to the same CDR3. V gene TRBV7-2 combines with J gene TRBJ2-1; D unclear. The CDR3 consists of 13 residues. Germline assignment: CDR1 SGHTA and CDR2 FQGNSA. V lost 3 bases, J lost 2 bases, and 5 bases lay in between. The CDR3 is CASSLRPYNEQFF. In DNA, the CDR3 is TGTGCCAGCAGCTTGAGACCCTACAATGAGCAGTTCTTC.

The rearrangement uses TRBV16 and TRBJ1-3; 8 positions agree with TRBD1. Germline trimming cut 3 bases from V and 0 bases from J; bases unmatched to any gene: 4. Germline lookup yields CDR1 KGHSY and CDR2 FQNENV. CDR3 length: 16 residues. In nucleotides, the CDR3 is TGTGCCAGCAGCCATTCCGGGACAGGCTCTGGAAACACCATATATTTT. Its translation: CASSHSGTGSGNTIYF.

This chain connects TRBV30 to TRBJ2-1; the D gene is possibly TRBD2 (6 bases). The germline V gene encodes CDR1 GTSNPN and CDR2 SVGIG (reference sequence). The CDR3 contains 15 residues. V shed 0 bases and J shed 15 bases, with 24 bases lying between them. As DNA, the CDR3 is TGTGCCTGGAGTGTAGCAAGCCTAGCGCCCCCCTGGCTGTTCTTC. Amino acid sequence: CAWSVASLAPPWLFF.

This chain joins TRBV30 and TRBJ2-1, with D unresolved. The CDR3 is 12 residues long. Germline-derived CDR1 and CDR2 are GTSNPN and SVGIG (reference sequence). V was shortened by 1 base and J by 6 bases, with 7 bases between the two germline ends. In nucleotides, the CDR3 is TGTGCCTGGAGTGAGAACTTCAATGAGCAGTTCTTC. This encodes CAWSENFNEQFF.

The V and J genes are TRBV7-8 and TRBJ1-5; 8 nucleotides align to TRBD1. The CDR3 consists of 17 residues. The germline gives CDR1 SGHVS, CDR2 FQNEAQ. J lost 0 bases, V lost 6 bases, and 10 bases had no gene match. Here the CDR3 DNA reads TGTGCCAGCAGTCGTGGGACAGGCGAATATAGCAATCAGCCCCAGCATTTT. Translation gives CASSRGTGEYSNQPQHF.

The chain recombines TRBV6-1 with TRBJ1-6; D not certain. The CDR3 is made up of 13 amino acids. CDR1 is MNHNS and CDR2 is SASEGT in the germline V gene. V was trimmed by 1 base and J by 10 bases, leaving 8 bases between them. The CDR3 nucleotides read TGTGCCAGCAGTGAAGAGATTTACTCACCCCTCCACTTT. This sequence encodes CASSEEIYSPLHF.

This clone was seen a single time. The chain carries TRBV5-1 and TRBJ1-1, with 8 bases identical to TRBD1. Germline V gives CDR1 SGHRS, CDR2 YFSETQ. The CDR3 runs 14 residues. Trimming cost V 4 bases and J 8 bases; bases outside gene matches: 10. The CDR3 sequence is CASSRWIPGGEAFF. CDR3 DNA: TGCGCCAGCAGCCGTTGGATCCCAGGGGGCGAAGCTTTCTTT. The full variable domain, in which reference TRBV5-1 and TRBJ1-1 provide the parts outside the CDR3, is KAGVTQTPRYLIKTRGQQVTLSCSPISGHRSVSWYQQTPGQGLQFLFEYFSETQRNKGNFPGRFSGRQFSNSRSEMNVSTLELGDSALYLCASSRWIPGGEAFFGQGTRLTVV.

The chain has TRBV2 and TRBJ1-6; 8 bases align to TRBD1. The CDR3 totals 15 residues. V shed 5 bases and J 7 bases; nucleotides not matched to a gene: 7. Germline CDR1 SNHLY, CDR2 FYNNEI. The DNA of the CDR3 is TGTGCCAGCAGTCCGACAGGGGAGGGGAATTCACCCCTCCACTTT. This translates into CASSPTGEGNSPLHF.

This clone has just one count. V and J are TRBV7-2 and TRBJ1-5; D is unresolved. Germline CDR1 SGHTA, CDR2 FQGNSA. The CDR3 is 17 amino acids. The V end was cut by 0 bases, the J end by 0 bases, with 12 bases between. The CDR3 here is CASSLAGGLFSNQPQHF. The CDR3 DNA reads TGTGCCAGCAGCTTAGCAGGCGGTTTATTTAGCAATCAGCCCCAGCATTTT.

CDR3: CASSVTGSDTQYF. CDR3 nucleotide sequence: TGTGCCAGCAGTGTGACAGGGTCAGATACGCAGTATTTT. The chain carries TRBV6-1 and TRBJ2-3, with TRBD1 identical over 7 bases. Germline V gene sequence: CDR1 MNHNS, CDR2 SASEGT. The CDR3 totals 13 residues. J gave up 4 bases and V 4 bases, and 2 bases lay outside the gene matches.

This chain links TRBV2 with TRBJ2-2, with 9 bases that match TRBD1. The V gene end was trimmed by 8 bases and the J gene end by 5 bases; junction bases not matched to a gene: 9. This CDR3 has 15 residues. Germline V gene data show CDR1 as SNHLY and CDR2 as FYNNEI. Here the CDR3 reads CASGTGFLKTGELFF. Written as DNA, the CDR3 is TGTGCCAGCGGGACAGGGTTTCTTAAGACCGGGGAGCTGTTTTTT.

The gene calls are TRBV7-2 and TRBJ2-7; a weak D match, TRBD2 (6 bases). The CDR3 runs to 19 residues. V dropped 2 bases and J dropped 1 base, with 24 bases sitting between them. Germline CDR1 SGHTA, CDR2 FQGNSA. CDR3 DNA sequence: TGTGCCAGCAGCTTAAACATCCGGAGGGAGGACCCTATTTCCTACGAGCAGTACTTC. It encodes CASSLNIRREDPISYEQYF.